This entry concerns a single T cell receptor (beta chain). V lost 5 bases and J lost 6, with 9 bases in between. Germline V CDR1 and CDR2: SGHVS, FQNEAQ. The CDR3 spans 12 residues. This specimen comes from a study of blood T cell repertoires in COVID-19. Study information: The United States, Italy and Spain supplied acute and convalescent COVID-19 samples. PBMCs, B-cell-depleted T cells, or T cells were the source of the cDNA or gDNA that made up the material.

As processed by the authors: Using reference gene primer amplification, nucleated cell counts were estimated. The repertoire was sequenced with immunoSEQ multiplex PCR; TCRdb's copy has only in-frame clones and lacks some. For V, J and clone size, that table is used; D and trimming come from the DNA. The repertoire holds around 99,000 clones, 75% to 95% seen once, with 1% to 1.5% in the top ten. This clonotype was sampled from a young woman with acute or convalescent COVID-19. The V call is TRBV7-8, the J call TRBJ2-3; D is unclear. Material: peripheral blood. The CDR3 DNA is TGTGCCAGCAGCGGCGGCCGGGATACGCAGTATTTT. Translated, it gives CASSGGRDTQYF.